Each of the 18 T cell receptor beta chains below was sequenced from the same sample in a study of Graves' ophthalmopathy and Graves' hyperthyroidism. Amplification of TCR beta CDR3 regions used RNA transcripts. RT-PCR in the first round used HTBI primers; a second-round multiplex PCR followed. TCRdb re-called the multiplex PCR reads through MiXCR, storing one row per CDR3 protein. The sample lists about 400,000 distinct CDR3 sequences, roughly 18% occurring once. The sample comprised peripheral blood. The receptors come from a woman between 18 and 29 years old with Graves' ophthalmopathy.

This clonotype was recorded at least ten times. The V call is TRBV6-5, the J call TRBJ2-7, with 9 bases aligning to TRBD1. There are 15 residues in the CDR3. V was clipped by 5 bases and J by 2 bases; unmatched bases: 7. Germline V gene data show CDR1 as MNHEY and CDR2 as SVGAGI. The CDR3 region is CASSLSQGATYEQYF. The CDR3 DNA sequence: TGTGCCAGCAGTCTCTCACAGGGGGCCACCTACGAGCAGTACTTC.

This clonotype was picked up a small number of times. This chain links TRBV4-2 with TRBJ1-5; D is uncertain. The germline V gene encodes CDR1 LGHNA and CDR2 YNFKEQ. The ends were cut back, 6 bases at V and 9 bases at J, with 18 bases in the middle. This CDR3 has 14 amino acids. CDR3 in amino acids: CASRETEEVGPQHF. The DNA of the CDR3 is TGTGCCAGCAGGGAAACAGAAGAGGTAGGGCCCCAGCATTTT.

This clonotype occurred many times. The chain combines TRBV11-1 with TRBJ2-5, with a tentative D call TRBD2 (7 bases). The CDR3 runs to 16 residues. V dropped 5 bases and J dropped 4 bases, with 20 bases sitting between them. CDR1 and CDR2 (germline): SGHAT, FQDESV (reference sequence). This CDR3 reads CASSPSTTRGGETQYF. The CDR3 DNA sequence: TGTGCCAGCAGCCCTTCTACGACTAGGGGGGGAGAGACCCAGTACTTC.

The chain couples TRBV12-3 or TRBV12-4 to TRBJ1-5; D is unclear. This CDR3 spans 14 amino acids. Trimming left V 3 bases short and J 1 base short, with 7 bases between. Here the CDR3 DNA reads TGTGCCAGCAGTTTCACCAGCAGCAATCAGCCCCAGCATTTT. As protein: CASSFTSSNQPQHF.

This clonotype was recorded at least ten times. At one boundary the junction diverges from the germline segment, which might be a read error. This chain connects TRBV30 to TRBJ2-5; no definite D call. CDR3 length: 10 residues. Germline CDR1 and CDR2: GTSNPN and SVGIG (reference sequence). The CDR3 sequence: CAWSEETQHF. The CDR3 DNA is TGTGCCTGGAGTGAGGAGACCCAGCACTTC.

This clonotype was detected ten times or more. The chain carries TRBV12-3 or TRBV12-4 and TRBJ1-5; TRBD1 matches at 9 bases. V shed 4 bases and J 7 bases; nucleotides not matched to a gene: 8. This CDR3 is built from 15 residues. In DNA, the CDR3 is TGTGCCAGCAGTTACCGGGACAGGGCTGGACAGCCCCAGCATTTT. It specifies CASSYRDRAGQPQHF.

This clonotype was found many times. The J gene is TRBJ2-2, the V gene TRBV19, with D perhaps matching TRBD1 (6 bases). The CDR3 sequence is 15 residues long. Trimming removed 4 bases from V and 2 bases from J, with 11 bases in between. Germline V gives CDR1 LNHDA, CDR2 SQIVND (reference sequence). CDR3 sequence (DNA): TGTGCCAGTAGTACCGACAGGTTAAACACCGGGGAGCTGTTTTTT. Its translation: CASSTDRLNTGELFF.

There are many counts of this clonotype. The J gene is TRBJ1-2, the V gene TRBV9; D might be TRBD1 (5 bases). The CDR3 is 12 amino acids. V lost 6 bases to trimming and J lost 3 bases, with 9 bases between them. Germline V lookup: CDR1 SGDLS, CDR2 YYNGEE. CDR3 region: CASNQGHYGYTF. CDR3 sequence (DNA): TGTGCCAGCAACCAGGGACACTATGGCTACACCTTC. Using reference TRBV9 and TRBJ1-2 for the parts outside the CDR3, the full variable domain is DSGVTQTPKHLITATGQRVTLRCSPRSGDLSVYWYQQSLDQGLQFLIQYYNGEERAKGNILERFSAQQFPDLHSELNLSSLELGDSALYFCASNQGHYGYTFGSGTRLTVV.

V usage is TRBV4-1 and J usage is TRBJ1-1; D is possibly TRBD1 (5 bases). CDR1 is MGHRA and CDR2 is YSYEKL in the germline V gene. V was trimmed by 6 bases and J by 5 bases, leaving 13 bases between them. The CDR3 totals 13 residues. The CDR3 nucleotides read TGCGCCAGCAGACAAAGGGGTTTGACTGAAGCTTTCTTT. Its translation is CASRQRGLTEAFF.

This clonotype was recorded many times. V is TRBV2 and J is TRBJ2-7; tentatively, D is TRBD1 (6 bases). This CDR3 region has 14 residues. The germline V gene encodes CDR1 SNHLY and CDR2 FYNNEI. Trimming stripped 6 bases from V and 7 bases from J, with 19 bases between. CDR3 loop: CASRTQGTAEEQYF. The CDR3 bases are TGTGCCAGCAGGACACAGGGTACTGCGGAAGAGCAGTACTTC. The full variable domain, its missing parts supplied by reference TRBV2 and TRBJ2-7, is EPEVTQTPSHQVTQMGQEVILRCVPISNHLYFYWYRQILGQKVEFLVSFYNNEISEKSEIFDDQFSVERPDGSNFTLKIRSTKLEDSAMYFCASRTQGTAEEQYFGPGTRLTVT.

This clonotype was counted many times. V usage is TRBV14 and J usage is TRBJ1-2; possibly TRBD1 for D (6 bases). The CDR3 is 14 residues long. The ends were cut back, 4 bases at V and 4 bases at J, with 13 bases in the middle. Germline V gene data show CDR1 as SGHDN and CDR2 as FVKESK. This chain's CDR3 is CASSLGGAGYGYTF. In nucleotides, the CDR3 is TGTGCCAGCAGCCTCGGGGGGGCTGGCTATGGCTACACCTTC.

In this sample, this clonotype turned up many times. The chain employs TRBV7-9 and TRBJ2-5; D might be TRBD2 (6 bases). Germline V gene lookup returns CDR1 SEHNR and CDR2 FQNEAQ (reference sequence). The CDR3 is 15 amino acids. V was trimmed by 6 bases and J by 2 bases, leaving 16 bases between them. Here the CDR3 DNA reads TGTGCCAGCAGGTCAGGGACTTTTGCGCAAGAGACCCAGTACTTC. It yields the protein CASRSGTFAQETQYF. Using reference TRBV7-9 and TRBJ2-5 for the parts outside the CDR3, the full variable domain is DTGVSQNPRHKITKRGQNVTFRCDPISEHNRLYWYRQTLGQGPEFLTYFQNEAQLEKSRLLSDRFSAERPKGSFSTLEIQRTEQGDSAMYLCASRSGTFAQETQYFGPGTRLLVL.

In its sample, this clonotype was seen many times. The chain joins TRBV28 to TRBJ1-1; 8 bases are shared with TRBD1. Germline CDR1 reads MDHEN; CDR2 reads SYDVKM. The CDR3 length is 18 residues. The trim removed 2 bases at V and 0 bases at J, leaving 11 bases unmatched. In DNA form, the CDR3 reads TGTGCCAGCAGTTTACCGGACAGGGCCCCAACAATGAACACTGAAGCTTTCTTT. Translation gives CASSLPDRAPTMNTEAFF.

J is TRBJ2-7 and V is TRBV12-3 or TRBV12-4, with D possibly being TRBD2 (5 bases). V was pared by 6 bases and J by 4 bases, with 22 bases between. This CDR3 comprises 16 residues. The CDR3 loop reads CASSTSGPSREYEQYF. The CDR3 coding sequence is TGTGCCAGCAGCACATCAGGCCCGTCTCGGGAATACGAGCAGTACTTC.

Ten or more counts support this clonotype. V usage is TRBV6-1 and J usage is TRBJ1-5; D is unresolved. V lost 4 bases to trimming and J lost 4 bases, with 8 bases between them. This CDR3 contains 13 residues. From germline, CDR1 is MNHNS and CDR2 SASEGT. DNA of the CDR3: TGTGCCAGCAGTGGCCATATTAATCAGCCCCAGCATTTT. Amino acid sequence: CASSGHINQPQHF.

This clonotype appeared many times. V gene TRBV10-2 combines with J gene TRBJ2-7; D could derive from TRBD1 or TRBD2 (5 bases each). Trimming left V 10 bases short and J 6 bases short, with 13 bases between. There are 11 residues in the CDR3. CDR1 and CDR2 from the germline V gene are WSHSY and SAAADI. The CDR3 nucleotides read TGCGCCACCCAGGGACGGTCCGAGCAGTACTTC. Translated, it gives CATQGRSEQYF.

In its sample, this clonotype was seen many times. Just one base apart from a much larger clone, this may be a read error. This is likely a read error, given that the CDR3 carries no conserved phenylalanine or tryptophan at its end. V is TRBV6-1 and J is TRBJ1-3; D remains unclear. V lost 3 bases to trimming and J lost 7 bases, with 19 bases between them. Germline CDR1 and CDR2: MNHNS and SASEGT. The CDR3 length is 16 residues. CDR3 loop: CASSEFFGEPSNTIYS. The CDR3 DNA reads TGTGCCAGCAGTGAGTTTTTCGGGGAGCCCTCGAACACCATATATTCT.

The DNA for the CDR3 is TGTGCCAGCAGTTTAGCCCTTCGGGGCTGGGGCTACGAGCAGTACTTC. As protein: CASSLALRGWGYEQYF. The chain employs TRBV12-3 or TRBV12-4 and TRBJ2-7; the D gene could be TRBD1 or TRBD2 (5 bases each). Deletions cut 0 bases from V and 3 bases from J, with 15 bases between. This CDR3 has 16 amino acids.